This TCR beta chain emerged from a study of shared clonotypes between healthy human individuals. Study-level results: Compared with clonotypes that all four donors shared, non-shared clonotypes had lower generation probabilities. Estimated richness values were generally larger in naive subsets than in memory subsets.

Method: immunoSEQ multiplex PCR; TCRdb's copy keeps in-frame clones and lacks some. The repertoire holds fewer than 400,000 clones, with approximately 74% as singletons. There are a few counts of this clone. What it recognizes is unknown. Negatively enriched CD4+ T cells were divided by CD45RA into naive and memory. V was clipped by 1 base and J by 8 bases, with 4 bases between them. Per germline, CDR1 SGHRS and CDR2 YFSETQ. This CDR3 region has 11 residues. This TCR was recovered from a man aged 25 to 45 in good health. The J gene is TRBJ2-1, the V gene TRBV5-1; D is unresolved. Sequencing was performed on memory CD4+ T cells sorted from blood. Specified subset: CD45RA-negative fraction. The CDR3 bases are TGCGCCAGCAGCTTGTTCGATGAGCAGTTCTTC. Its protein is CASSLFDEQFF.